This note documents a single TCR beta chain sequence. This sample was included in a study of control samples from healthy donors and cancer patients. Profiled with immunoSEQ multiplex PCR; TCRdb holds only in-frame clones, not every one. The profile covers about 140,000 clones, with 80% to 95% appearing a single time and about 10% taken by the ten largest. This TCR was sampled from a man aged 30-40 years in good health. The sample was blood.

The CDR3 DNA reads as TGTGCCAGCAACAGGGGTAATTCACCCCTCCACTTT. Its protein product is CASNRGNSPLHF. This chain uses TRBV6-5 with TRBJ1-6, with 7 bases identical to TRBD1. This CDR3 is 12 amino acids long. CDR1 and CDR2 (germline): MNHEY, SVGAGI. Germline trimming cut 7 bases from V and 6 bases from J; bases unmatched to any gene: 0.